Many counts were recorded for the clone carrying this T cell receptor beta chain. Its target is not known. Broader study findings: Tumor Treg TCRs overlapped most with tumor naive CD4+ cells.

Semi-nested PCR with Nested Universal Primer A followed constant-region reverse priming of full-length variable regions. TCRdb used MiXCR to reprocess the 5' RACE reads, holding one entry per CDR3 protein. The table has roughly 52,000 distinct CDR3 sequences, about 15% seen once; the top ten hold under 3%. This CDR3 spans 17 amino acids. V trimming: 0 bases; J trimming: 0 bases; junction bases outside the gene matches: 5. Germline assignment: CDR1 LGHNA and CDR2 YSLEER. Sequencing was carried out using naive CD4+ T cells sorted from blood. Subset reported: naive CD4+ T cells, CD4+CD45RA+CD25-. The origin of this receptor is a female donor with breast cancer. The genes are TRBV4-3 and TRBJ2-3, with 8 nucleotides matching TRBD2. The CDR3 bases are TGCGCCAGCAGCCAAGATACGGGGACTAGAAGCACAGATACGCAGTATTTT. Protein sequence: CASSQDTGTRSTDTQYF.